The rows below give T cell receptor beta chains drawn from one sample of a study of cytomegalovirus exposure and HLA in healthy donors. Clones were sequenced by immunoSEQ multiplex PCR, and TCRdb holds only the in-frame ones, with some missing. Among some 130,000 clones listed, 89% were seen once. Sequenced: PBMCs. These receptors all come from a woman younger than 35 in good health and CMV-seronegative. The CDR3 runs from the conserved cysteine through the conserved F or W. The D gene is left open where the match is weak. Size values are once, few and many counts, or a class for expanded clones, and some rows have none.

d_gene	v_gene	abundance	j_gene	CDR3aa	CDR3nt
TRBD1	TRBV7-3	once	TRBJ2-1	CASSLLGQGPEQFF	TGTGCCAGCAGCTTACTGGGACAGGGGCCTGAGCAGTTCTTC
TRBD1	TRBV29-1	-	TRBJ1-2	CSLDRAEGYTF	TGCAGCCTCGACAGGGCGGAAGGCTACACCTTC
-	TRBV14	-	TRBJ1-2	CASSQHGTNYGYTF	TGTGCCAGCAGCCAACACGGGACAAACTATGGCTACACCTTC
TRBD2	TRBV6-6	once	TRBJ2-7	CASSPGGNYEQYF	TGTGCCAGCAGCCCGGGAGGCAATTACGAGCAGTACTTC
TRBD1	TRBV10-1	-	TRBJ2-7	CANGRTGGKSVPYEQYF	TGCGCCAATGGAAGGACAGGAGGCAAGTCGGTGCCCTACGAGCAGTACTTC
-	TRBV11-2	-	TRBJ2-5	CASSSGGWRGQETQYF	TGTGCCAGCAGCTCGGGTGGGTGGCGAGGGCAAGAGACCCAGTACTTC
-	TRBV6-6	-	TRBJ1-5	CASTPGVPLAQPQHF	TGTGCCAGCACCCCAGGGGTCCCCCTAGCTCAGCCCCAGCATTTT
TRBD2	TRBV5-8	-	TRBJ2-3	CASMVSGHTQYF	TGTGCCAGCATGGTTAGCGGGCATACGCAGTATTTT
-	TRBV1	-	TRBJ2-3	CTSSQGGLAISHF	TGCACCAGCAGCCAAGGAGGACTAGCGATTTCCCATTTT
TRBD1	TRBV4-1	-	TRBJ1-1	CASSDWDRGGDTEAFF	TGCGCCAGCAGCGATTGGGACAGGGGAGGGGACACTGAAGCTTTCTTT
-	TRBV6-5	-	TRBJ1-2	CASSGAGGYTF	TGTGCCAGCAGTGGGGCCGGTGGCTACACCTTC
-	TRBV7-9	-	TRBJ2-5	CASSLEVRVGTQYF	TGTGCCAGCAGCTTAGAAGTCAGGGTCGGGACCCAGTACTTC
-	TRBV20-1	few	TRBJ1-2	CSARRYGYTF	TGCAGTGCTAGACGGTACGGCTACACCTTC
TRBD1	TRBV5-1	once	TRBJ2-7	CASSSGTGIDEQYF	TGCGCCAGCAGCTCCGGGACAGGGATCGACGAGCAGTACTTC
TRBD2	TRBV9	-	TRBJ2-2	CASSSHRLAVNTGELFF	TGTGCCAGCAGCTCCCACCGACTAGCGGTGAACACCGGGGAGCTGTTTTTT
TRBD1	TRBV5-4	-	TRBJ2-7	CASSSRDRSPYEQYF	TGTGCCAGCAGCTCCCGGGACAGGTCCCCCTACGAGCAGTACTTC
TRBD2	TRBV7-6	-	TRBJ2-1	CASSLGRYPGEGQASGGHEQFF	TGTGCCAGCAGCTTAGGTCGATACCCCGGCGAGGGGCAGGCTAGCGGGGGTCATGAGCAGTTCTTC
TRBD2	TRBV10-3	-	TRBJ2-3	CAISEGSSGGITDTQYF	TGTGCCATCAGTGAGGGTAGTAGCGGGGGGATCACAGATACGCAGTATTTT
-	TRBV2	-	TRBJ1-3	CASFRPGRSGNTIYF	TGTGCCAGCTTTCGCCCGGGAAGATCTGGAAACACCATATATTTT
-	TRBV7-2	-	TRBJ1-1	CASSLEYAALNTEAFF	TGTGCCAGCAGCTTAGAGTACGCGGCCCTGAACACTGAAGCTTTCTTT
-	TRBV7-3	-	TRBJ1-5	CASRGWDCPYSNQPQHF	TGTGCCAGCAGGGGTTGGGACTGTCCATATAGCAATCAGCCCCAGCATTTT
-	TRBV19	-	TRBJ2-5	CASSIGAAGKETQYF	TGTGCCAGTAGTATCGGGGCGGCGGGGAAAGAGACCCAGTACTTC
-	TRBV5-1	-	TRBJ2-7	CASSFQDTFYEQYF	TGCGCCAGCAGCTTCCAGGACACTTTCTACGAGCAGTACTTC
-	TRBV5-1	few	TRBJ2-7	CASSLGRHEQYF	TGCGCCAGCAGCTTGGGCCGACATGAGCAGTACTTC
-	TRBV29-1	-	TRBJ2-1	CSVIPRNEQFF	TGCAGCGTTATTCCGCGGAATGAGCAGTTCTTC
-	TRBV6-1	-	TRBJ2-7	CASSEGTSYSSYEQYF	TGTGCCAGCAGTGAAGGCACGTCTTACTCAAGCTACGAGCAGTACTTC
-	TRBV7-9	-	TRBJ2-7	CASSDSGVNNDEQYF	TGTGCCAGCAGCGACTCAGGGGTAAATAACGACGAGCAGTACTTC
-	TRBV10-3	-	TRBJ1-1	CAATTAGTEAFF	TGTGCCGCGACAACGGCGGGCACTGAAGCTTTCTTT
-	TRBV5-1	-	TRBJ1-2	CASSLGLDGYTF	TGCGCCAGCAGCTTGGGGCTCGATGGCTACACCTTC
-	TRBV21-1	few	TRBJ2-1	CASSAHWEARGQIGDNEQFF	TGTGCCAGCAGCGCCCATTGGGAAGCGAGGGGGCAAATCGGGGACAATGAGCAGTTCTTC
TRBD1	TRBV19	-	TRBJ1-4	CASSNDRAREKLFF	TGTGCCAGTAGTAATGACAGGGCTCGAGAAAAACTGTTTTTT
-	TRBV4-1	-	TRBJ1-1	CASSLNRKAFF	TGCGCCAGCAGCCTGAACAGGAAAGCTTTCTTT
TRBD1	TRBV9	-	TRBJ1-1	CASTPGQGAEAFF	TGTGCCAGCACTCCGGGACAGGGGGCTGAAGCTTTCTTT
TRBD1	TRBV5-1	few	TRBJ1-1	CASSPDRTNTEAFF	TGCGCCAGCAGCCCGGACAGGACGAACACTGAAGCTTTCTTT
-	TRBV15	-	TRBJ1-4	CATSYQGGSEKLFF	TGTGCCACCAGCTATCAGGGAGGGAGCGAAAAACTGTTTTTT
-	TRBV18	-	TRBJ1-1	CASSQNRAPYTEAFF	TGTGCCAGCTCACAGAACAGGGCGCCGTACACTGAAGCTTTCTTT
TRBD1	TRBV6-6	-	TRBJ1-6	CASSSETGGNSPLHF	TGTGCCAGCAGTTCTGAGACAGGGGGAAATTCACCCCTCCACTTT
TRBD1	TRBV6-1	once	TRBJ2-7	CASLGTGGEQYF	TGTGCCAGCCTAGGGACAGGGGGTGAGCAGTACTTC
-	TRBV12-5	few	TRBJ2-5	CASGIETQYF	TGTGCTAGCGGGATAGAGACCCAGTACTTC
-	TRBV5-1	-	TRBJ2-7	CASSPNGVYEQYF	TGCGCCAGCAGCCCCAACGGGGTATACGAGCAGTACTTC
-	TRBV18	-	TRBJ1-2	CASSPEGGYGYTF	TGTGCCAGCTCACCTGAGGGAGGCTATGGCTACACCTTC
TRBD1	TRBV14	-	TRBJ1-2	CASSPFSGTGTGSNYGYTF	TGTGCCAGCAGCCCCTTCTCGGGGACAGGTACCGGCTCCAACTATGGCTACACCTTC